One sample yielded the 28 T cell receptor beta chains listed below, sequenced in a study of OX40 agonist ivuxolimab in advanced cancers. The protocol was immunoSEQ multiplex PCR, while the TCRdb copy is restricted to in-frame clones and leaves out a portion. The table has more than 45,000 clones, 65% to 90% seen once; the top ten hold over 0.7%. The sample consisted of CD4+ or CD8+ T cells sorted from blood, taken in a trial of the OX40 agonist ivuxolimab. These TCRs come from an adult with an advanced solid tumor such as melanoma, head and neck, liver or kidney cancer.

The chain recombines TRBV28 with TRBJ2-1; unclear D gene. The germline V gene encodes CDR1 MDHEN and CDR2 SYDVKM. Deletions cut 1 base from V and 5 bases from J, with 9 bases between. The CDR3 is 14 amino acids. CDR3 region: CASSLSGTDNEQFF. CDR3 DNA: TGTGCCAGCAGTTTATCTGGTACGGACAATGAGCAGTTCTTC.

The chain joins TRBV5-1 to TRBJ2-3, with 10 positions matching TRBD1. CDR1 is SGHRS and CDR2 is YFSETQ in the germline V gene. The trim removed 4 bases at V and 1 base at J, leaving 6 bases unmatched. This CDR3 region has 16 residues. This CDR3 is CASSESGTGGTDTQYF. In DNA, the CDR3 is TGCGCCAGCAGCGAATCCGGGACAGGGGGCACAGATACGCAGTATTTT.

V is TRBV7-6 and J is TRBJ2-7; 8 nucleotides align to TRBD2. Germline CDR1 and CDR2: SGHVS and FNYEAQ. The ends lost 1 base at V and 0 bases at J; junction bases unmatched: 5. The CDR3 has 16 amino acids. The CDR3 protein is CASSLGVAGGSYEQYF. CDR3 DNA sequence: TGTGCCAGCAGCTTAGGGGTTGCGGGAGGCTCCTACGAGCAGTACTTC.

This chain connects TRBV28 to TRBJ2-7, with 11 bases fitting TRBD2. Trimming removed 4 bases from V and 4 bases from J; junction bases left unmatched: 6. Germline-derived CDR1 and CDR2 are MDHEN and SYDVKM. CDR3 length: 15 amino acids. As DNA, the CDR3 is TGTGCCAGCAGTTCTAGCGGGAGGTATTATTACGAGCAGTACTTC. Protein sequence: CASSSSGRYYYEQYF.

This clone was picked up a small number of times. The chain is built from TRBV19 and TRBJ1-6, with D hard to call. V shed 3 bases and J shed 6 bases, with 15 bases lying between them. Germline V gene sequence: CDR1 LNHDA, CDR2 SQIVND (reference sequence). The CDR3 is 16 residues long. CDR3 residues: CASSISNTGSNSPLHF. Here the CDR3 DNA reads TGTGCCAGTAGTATTTCCAACACCGGGAGTAATTCACCCCTCCACTTT.

The chain carries TRBV22-1 and TRBJ1-6. TRBV22-1 is an annotated pseudogene. CDR3 length equals 16 residues. The CDR3, as DNA: TGTCCTGGGAGCGCACGGGGGAGCTCCTATAATTCACCCCTCCACTTT. Protein sequence: CPGSARGSSYNSPLHF.

CDR3 residues: CASSLVPVANTGELFF. As DNA, the CDR3 is TGTGCCAGCAGCCTCGTGCCGGTGGCGAACACCGGGGAGCTGTTTTTT. The chain combines TRBV11-2 with TRBJ2-2; no firm D call. There are 16 residues in the CDR3. Germline CDR1 and CDR2: SGHAT and FQNNGV. The V and J ends lost 5 bases and 0 bases respectively, with 13 bases between them.

J is TRBJ1-1 and V is TRBV18, with D tentatively TRBD1 (5 bases). CDR3 length: 16 residues. From germline, CDR1 is KGHSH and CDR2 LQKENI. Deletions cut 4 bases from V and 2 bases from J, with 17 bases between. The CDR3 DNA reads as TGTGCCAGCTCACAACTCGCCCTTGGGGGAAACACTGAAGCTTTCTTT. Its protein is CASSQLALGGNTEAFF.

Only one count was recorded for this clone. V usage is TRBV7-9 and J usage is TRBJ2-7; D gene ambiguous. This CDR3 is built from 14 residues. The V gene's germline CDR1 is SEHNR and CDR2 FQNEAQ (reference sequence). Trimming took off 6 bases at V and 0 bases at J, with 12 bases between the two ends. CDR3 protein: CASSYPGHSYEQYF. Written as DNA, the CDR3 is TGTGCCAGCAGTTATCCGGGCCACTCCTACGAGCAGTACTTC.

The rearrangement joins TRBV30 to TRBJ2-7; D remains ambiguous. The V and J ends lost 1 base and 9 bases respectively, with 10 bases between them. The CDR3 length is 11 residues. In germline, CDR1 is GTSNPN, CDR2 SVGIG (reference sequence). CDR3 DNA sequence: TGTGCCTGGAGTGACGTTTCGCGGCAGTACTTC. Protein: CAWSDVSRQYF.

The rearrangement uses TRBV5-1 and TRBJ2-1; 10 positions agree with TRBD2. Per the germline V gene, CDR1 is SGHRS and CDR2 is YFSETQ. The CDR3 length is 15 residues. V gave up 6 bases and J gave up 6 bases; unmatched junction bases: 9. CDR3 sequence reads: CASMVVAGGGNEQFF. CDR3 nucleotide sequence: TGCGCCAGCATGGTAGTAGCGGGGGGAGGCAATGAGCAGTTCTTC.

J is TRBJ2-3 and V is TRBV9, with a tentative D call TRBD2 (5 bases). Trimming took off 4 bases at V and 2 bases at J, with 14 bases between the two ends. Per the germline V gene, CDR1 is SGDLS and CDR2 is YYNGEE. The CDR3 is made up of 15 amino acids. The CDR3 DNA reads as TGTGCCAGCAGCAGAGCGGATCGATACACAGATACGCAGTATTTT. Translated, it gives CASSRADRYTDTQYF.

The genes are TRBV5-1 and TRBJ2-6, with 7 bases identical to TRBD2. Trimming at V came to 4 bases and at J to 2 bases, leaving 0 bases not matched to a gene. The length of the CDR3 is 14 residues. Germline V lookup: CDR1 SGHRS, CDR2 YFSETQ. The CDR3 bases are TGCGCCAGCAGCCGGGAGGCTGGGGCCAACGTCCTGACTTTC. Its protein is CASSREAGANVLTF.

A remark on this clone: The identical CDR3 is also encoded by other nucleotide sequences in the sample. The chain combines TRBV5-1 with TRBJ2-5, with D unresolved. Trimming left V 5 bases short and J 3 bases short, with 5 bases between. The CDR3 runs 11 residues. Germline values: CDR1 SGHRS, CDR2 YFSETQ. CDR3 bases: TGCGCCAGCAGGGCGGAAGAGACCCAGTACTTC. It yields the protein CASRAEETQYF.

The chain couples TRBV2 to TRBJ1-2, with TRBD1 matching 7 bases. Trimming cost V 3 bases and J 8 bases; bases outside gene matches: 9. Germline V gene lookup returns CDR1 SNHLY and CDR2 FYNNEI. This CDR3 is built from 14 residues. The CDR3 here is CASSEDRHKEGYTF. The CDR3 coding sequence is TGTGCCAGCAGTGAGGACAGGCACAAGGAAGGCTACACCTTC.

To note about this clone: The germline gene is not matched at one end of the junction; a read error may be the cause. This sequence joins TRBV7-7 and TRBJ2-5; 9 bases are a match to TRBD1. CDR1 is SSHAT, CDR2 FNYEAQ, per germline (reference sequence). The CDR3 is made up of 16 amino acids. The CDR3 nucleotides read TGTGCTAGCAGCTTAGATCTGACAGGGGGTCCGCAGACCCAGTACTTC. As protein: CASSLDLTGGPQTQYF.

This clone has a single count. The gene calls are TRBV7-3 and TRBJ1-4, with D possibly being TRBD1 (6 bases). V was clipped by 4 bases and J by 3 bases, with 12 bases between them. This CDR3 has 15 residues. Germline CDR1 and CDR2: SGHTA and FQGTGA. Here the CDR3 reads CASSSQGTPNEKLFF. CDR3 coding DNA: TGTGCCAGCAGCTCCCAGGGGACACCTAATGAAAAACTGTTTTTT. Full variable domain (missing parts from reference TRBV7-3 and TRBJ1-4): GAGVSQTPSNKVTEKGKYVELRCDPISGHTALYWYRQSLGQGPEFLIYFQGTGAADDSGLPNDRFFAVRPEGSVSTLKIQRTERGDSAVYLCASSSQGTPNEKLFFGSGTQLSVL.

This sequence joins TRBV6-1 and TRBJ2-3; 13 bases match TRBD2. V trimming: 6 bases; J trimming: 2 bases; junction bases outside the gene matches: 2. Germline V CDR1 and CDR2: MNHNS, SASEGT. There are 15 residues in the CDR3. The CDR3 bases are TGTGCCAGCAGGGGACTAGCGGGGTTCACAGATACGCAGTATTTT. Residues: CASRGLAGFTDTQYF.

V and J are TRBV6-1 and TRBJ2-7; D is uncertain. CDR1 and CDR2 (germline): MNHNS, SASEGT. The length of the CDR3 is 15 residues. Trimming took 6 bases from V and 0 from J, leaving 15 bases between them. The CDR3 DNA reads as TGTGCCAGCAGGCGTCAGCTCAGCTACTCCTACGAGCAGTACTTC. Protein sequence: CASRRQLSYSYEQYF.

The chain recombines TRBV2 with TRBJ2-2, with D unresolved. Germline V lookup: CDR1 SNHLY, CDR2 FYNNEI. The CDR3 is made up of 13 amino acids. Trimming shortened V by 5 bases and J by 3 bases, and 7 bases separated the two germline ends. The DNA of the CDR3 is TGTGCCAGCAGTTACACCGACACCGGGGAGCTGTTTTTT. Residues: CASSYTDTGELFF.

The gene calls are TRBV6-5 and TRBJ1-2; D not resolved. The V end was cut by 0 bases, the J end by 8 bases, with 10 bases between. This CDR3 is 13 amino acids long. In germline, CDR1 is MNHEY, CDR2 SVGAGI. Here the CDR3 reads CASSYSTLGGYTF. The CDR3 nucleotides read TGTGCCAGCAGTTACTCGACACTGGGAGGCTACACCTTC.

This clone was found once. The chain employs TRBV5-4 and TRBJ1-2; maybe TRBD1 (5 bases). This CDR3 has 14 amino acids. V was shortened by 4 bases and J by 6 bases, with 16 bases between the two germline ends. Germline lookup yields CDR1 SGHNT and CDR2 YYREEE (reference sequence). The CDR3 sequence is CASSPGAGSHGYTF. CDR3 in DNA: TGTGCCAGCAGCCCCGGGGCAGGAAGCCATGGCTACACCTTC.

The genes are TRBV11-2 and TRBJ1-2; D unclear. CDR3 length equals 14 residues. Trimming removed 5 bases at V and 3 bases at J, with 13 bases between. CDR1 is SGHAT and CDR2 is FQNNGV in the germline V gene. The CDR3 region is CASSPTRPYYGYTF. CDR3 in DNA: TGTGCCAGCAGCCCGACCAGACCCTACTATGGCTACACCTTC.

This clone was recorded a few times. CDR3 in amino acids: CASSWDRGSHEQYF. CDR3 DNA sequence: TGTGCCAGCTCTTGGGACAGGGGTAGCCACGAGCAGTACTTC. The chain uses TRBV18 and TRBJ2-7; 10 positions match TRBD1. The V gene end was trimmed by 6 bases and the J gene end by 5 bases; junction bases not matched to a gene: 7. CDR3 length: 14 amino acids. The germline V gene has CDR1 KGHSH and CDR2 LQKENI.

This chain joins TRBV6-1 and TRBJ2-1; maybe TRBD2 (6 bases). CDR1 and CDR2 (germline): MNHNS, SASEGT. Trimming removed 3 bases from V and 9 bases from J, with 12 bases in between. CDR3 length: 13 amino acids. Here the CDR3 reads CASSEGLRGEQFF. CDR3 DNA sequence: TGTGCCAGCAGTGAGGGACTTAGGGGTGAGCAGTTCTTC.

This chain joins TRBV6-1 and TRBJ2-7; a weak D match, TRBD1 (5 bases). The ends were cut back, 8 bases at V and 4 bases at J, with 15 bases in the middle. The germline gives CDR1 MNHNS, CDR2 SASEGT. This CDR3 spans 13 amino acids. In nucleotides, the CDR3 is TGTGCCAGCCTTGGCAGGGCGTCGTACGAGCAGTACTTC. This encodes CASLGRASYEQYF.

The gene calls are TRBV6-4 and TRBJ2-7, with 7 bases fitting TRBD2. This CDR3 is built from 17 residues. J gave up 0 bases and V 0 bases, and 8 bases lay outside the gene matches. Per germline, CDR1 MRHNA and CDR2 SNTAGT. The CDR3 nucleotides read TGTGCCAGCAGTGACTCGGGGGGGGAGCCCCTCTCCTACGAGCAGTACTTC. Translation: CASSDSGGEPLSYEQYF.

This clone was found once. J is TRBJ2-5 and V is TRBV6-5; no definite D call. The CDR3 is made up of 14 amino acids. V was trimmed by 0 bases and J by 2 bases, leaving 7 bases between them. The germline gives CDR1 MNHEY, CDR2 SVGAGI. As DNA, the CDR3 is TGTGCCAGCAGTTACTCGCTCCAGCAAGAGACCCAGTACTTC. Its protein product is CASSYSLQQETQYF.